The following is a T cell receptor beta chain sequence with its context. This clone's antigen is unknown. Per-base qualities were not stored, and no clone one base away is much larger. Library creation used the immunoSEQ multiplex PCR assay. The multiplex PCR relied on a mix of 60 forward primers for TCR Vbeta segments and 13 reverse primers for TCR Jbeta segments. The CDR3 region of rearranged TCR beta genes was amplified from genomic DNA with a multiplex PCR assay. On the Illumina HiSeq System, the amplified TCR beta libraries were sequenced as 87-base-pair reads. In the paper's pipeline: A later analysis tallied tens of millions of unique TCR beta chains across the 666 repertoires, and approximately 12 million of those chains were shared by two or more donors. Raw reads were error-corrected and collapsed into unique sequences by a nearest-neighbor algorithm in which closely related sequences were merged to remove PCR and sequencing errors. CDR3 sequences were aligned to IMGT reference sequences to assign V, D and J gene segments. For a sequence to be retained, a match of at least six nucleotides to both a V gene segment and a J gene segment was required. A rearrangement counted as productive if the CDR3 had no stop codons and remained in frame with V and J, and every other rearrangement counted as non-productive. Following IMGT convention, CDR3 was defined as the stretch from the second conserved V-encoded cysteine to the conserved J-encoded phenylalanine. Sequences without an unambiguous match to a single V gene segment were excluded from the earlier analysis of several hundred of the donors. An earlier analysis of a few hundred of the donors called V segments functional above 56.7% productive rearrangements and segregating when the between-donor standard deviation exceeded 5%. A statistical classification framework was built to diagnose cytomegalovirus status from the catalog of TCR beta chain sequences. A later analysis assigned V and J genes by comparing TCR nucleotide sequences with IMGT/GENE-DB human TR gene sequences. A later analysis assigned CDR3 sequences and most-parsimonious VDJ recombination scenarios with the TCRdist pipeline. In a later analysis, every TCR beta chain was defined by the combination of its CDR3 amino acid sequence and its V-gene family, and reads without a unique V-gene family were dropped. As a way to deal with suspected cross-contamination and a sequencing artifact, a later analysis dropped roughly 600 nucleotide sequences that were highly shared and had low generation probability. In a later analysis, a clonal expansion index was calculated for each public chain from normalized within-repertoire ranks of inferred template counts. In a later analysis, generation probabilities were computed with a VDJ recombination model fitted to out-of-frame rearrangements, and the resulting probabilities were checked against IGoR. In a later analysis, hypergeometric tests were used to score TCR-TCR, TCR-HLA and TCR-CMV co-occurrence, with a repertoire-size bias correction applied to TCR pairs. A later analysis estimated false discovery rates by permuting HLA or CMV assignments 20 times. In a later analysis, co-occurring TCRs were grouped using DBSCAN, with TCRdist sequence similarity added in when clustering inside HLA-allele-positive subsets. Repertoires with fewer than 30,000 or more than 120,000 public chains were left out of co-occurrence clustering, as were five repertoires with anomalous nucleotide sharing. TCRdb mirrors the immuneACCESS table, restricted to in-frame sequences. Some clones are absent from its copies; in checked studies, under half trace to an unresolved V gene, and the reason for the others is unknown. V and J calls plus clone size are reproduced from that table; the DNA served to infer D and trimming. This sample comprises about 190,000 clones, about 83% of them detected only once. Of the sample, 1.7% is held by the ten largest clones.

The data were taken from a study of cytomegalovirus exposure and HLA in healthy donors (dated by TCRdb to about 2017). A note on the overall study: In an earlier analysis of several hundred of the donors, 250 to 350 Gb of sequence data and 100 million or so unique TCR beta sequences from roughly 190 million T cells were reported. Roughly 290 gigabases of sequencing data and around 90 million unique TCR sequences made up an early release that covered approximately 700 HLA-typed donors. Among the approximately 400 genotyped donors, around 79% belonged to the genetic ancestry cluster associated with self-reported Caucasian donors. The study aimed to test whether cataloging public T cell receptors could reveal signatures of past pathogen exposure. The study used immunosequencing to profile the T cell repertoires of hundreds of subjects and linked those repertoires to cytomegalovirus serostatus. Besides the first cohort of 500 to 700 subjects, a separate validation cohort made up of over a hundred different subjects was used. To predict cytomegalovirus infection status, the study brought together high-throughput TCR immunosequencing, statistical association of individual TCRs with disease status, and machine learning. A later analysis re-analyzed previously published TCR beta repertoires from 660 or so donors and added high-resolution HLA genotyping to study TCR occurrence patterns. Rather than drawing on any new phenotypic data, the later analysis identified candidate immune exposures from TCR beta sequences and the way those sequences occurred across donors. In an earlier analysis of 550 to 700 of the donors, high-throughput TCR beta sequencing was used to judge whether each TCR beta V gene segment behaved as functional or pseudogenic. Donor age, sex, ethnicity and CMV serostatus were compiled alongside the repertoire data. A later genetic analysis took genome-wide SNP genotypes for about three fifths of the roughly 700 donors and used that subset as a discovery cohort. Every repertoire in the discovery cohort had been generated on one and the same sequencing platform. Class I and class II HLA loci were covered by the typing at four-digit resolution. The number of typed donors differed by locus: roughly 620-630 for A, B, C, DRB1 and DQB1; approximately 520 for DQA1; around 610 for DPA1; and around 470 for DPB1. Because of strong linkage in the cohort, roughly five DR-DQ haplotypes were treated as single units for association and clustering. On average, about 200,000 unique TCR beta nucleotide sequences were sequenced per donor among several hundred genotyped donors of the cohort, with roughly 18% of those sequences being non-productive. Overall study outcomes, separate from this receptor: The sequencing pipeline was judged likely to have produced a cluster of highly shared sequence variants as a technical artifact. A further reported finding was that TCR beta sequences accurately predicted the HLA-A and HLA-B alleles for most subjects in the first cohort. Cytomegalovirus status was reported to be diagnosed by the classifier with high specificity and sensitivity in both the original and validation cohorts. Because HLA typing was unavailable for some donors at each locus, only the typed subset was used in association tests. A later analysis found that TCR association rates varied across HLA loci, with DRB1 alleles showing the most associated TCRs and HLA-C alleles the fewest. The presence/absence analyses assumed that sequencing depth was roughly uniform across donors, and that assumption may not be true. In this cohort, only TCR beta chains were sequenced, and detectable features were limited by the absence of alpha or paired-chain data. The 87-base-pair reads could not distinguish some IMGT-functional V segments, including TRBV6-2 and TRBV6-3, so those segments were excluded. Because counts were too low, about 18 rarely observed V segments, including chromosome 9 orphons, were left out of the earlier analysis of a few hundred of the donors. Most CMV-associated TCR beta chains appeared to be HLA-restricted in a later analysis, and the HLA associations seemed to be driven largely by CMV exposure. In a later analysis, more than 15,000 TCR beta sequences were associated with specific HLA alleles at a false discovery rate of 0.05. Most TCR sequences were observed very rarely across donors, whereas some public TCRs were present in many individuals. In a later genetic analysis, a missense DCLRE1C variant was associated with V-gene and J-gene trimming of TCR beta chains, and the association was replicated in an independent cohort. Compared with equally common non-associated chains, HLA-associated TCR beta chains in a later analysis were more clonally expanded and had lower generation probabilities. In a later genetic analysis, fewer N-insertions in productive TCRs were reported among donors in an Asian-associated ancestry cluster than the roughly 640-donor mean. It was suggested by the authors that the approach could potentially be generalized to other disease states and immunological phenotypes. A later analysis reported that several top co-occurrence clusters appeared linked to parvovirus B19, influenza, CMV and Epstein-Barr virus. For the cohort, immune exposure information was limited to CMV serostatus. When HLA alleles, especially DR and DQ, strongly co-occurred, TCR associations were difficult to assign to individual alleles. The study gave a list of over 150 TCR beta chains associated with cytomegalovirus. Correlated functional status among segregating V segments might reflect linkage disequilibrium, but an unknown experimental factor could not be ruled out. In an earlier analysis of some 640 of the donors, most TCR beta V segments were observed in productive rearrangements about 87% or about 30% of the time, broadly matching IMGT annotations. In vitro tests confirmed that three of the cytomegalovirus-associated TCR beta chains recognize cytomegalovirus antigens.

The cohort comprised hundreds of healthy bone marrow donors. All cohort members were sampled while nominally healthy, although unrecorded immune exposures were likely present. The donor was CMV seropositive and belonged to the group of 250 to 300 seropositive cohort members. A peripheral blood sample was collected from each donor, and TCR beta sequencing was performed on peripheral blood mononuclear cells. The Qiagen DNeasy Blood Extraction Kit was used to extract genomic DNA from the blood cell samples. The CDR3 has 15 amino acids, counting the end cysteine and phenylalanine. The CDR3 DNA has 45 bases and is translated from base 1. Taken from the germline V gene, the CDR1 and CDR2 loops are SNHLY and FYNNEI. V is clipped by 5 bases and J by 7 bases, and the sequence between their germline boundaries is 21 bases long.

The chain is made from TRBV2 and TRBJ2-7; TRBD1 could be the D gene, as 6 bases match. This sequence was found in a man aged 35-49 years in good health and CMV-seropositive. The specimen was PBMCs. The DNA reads TGTGCCAGCAGTCTTCTTGGACAGACCTGGGGAGAGCAGTACTTC. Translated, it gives CASSLLGQTWGEQYF.